The 17 T cell receptor beta chains listed next were all sequenced from one sample in a study of T-cell memory formation after mild COVID-19 (dated by TCRdb to the early 2020s). Library preparation employed 5' RACE. Sequenced on an Illumina NovaSeq 6000. The public reads were reanalyzed by TCRdb: fastp trimming at Q25, MiXCR alignment, in-frame beta chains only. All rows with the same CDR3 protein become a single entry with the most common DNA and genes. Within this sample are approximately 290,000 distinct CDR3 sequences, with about 15% of them counted one time only. Roughly 22% of the sample comes from the top ten. What was sequenced was PBMCs or a T cell subset sorted from them (not recorded which). All receptors derive from a man aged 18 to 29 who had mild COVID-19 (a few samples of this study predate the infection). The sample titles of this study are shuffled in the database, so cell type and time point are left out; the donor was told from shared clones.

This clonotype has just a few counts. The chain combines TRBV14 with TRBJ2-2, with D possibly TRBD2 on 6 matching bases. Germline V gene data show CDR1 as SGHDN and CDR2 as FVKESK. The CDR3 totals 17 residues. The V end was cut by 0 bases, the J end by 4 bases, with 15 bases between. The DNA of the CDR3 is TGTGCCAGCAGCCAAGATCCGGGGTTAGCGGCCACCGGGGAGCTGTTTTTT. Its translation is CASSQDPGLAATGELFF. The entire variable domain, with the rest obtained from reference TRBV14 and TRBJ2-2, is as follows: EAGVTQFPSHSVIEKGQTVTLRCDPISGHDNLYWYRRVMGKEIKFLLHFVKESKQDESGMPNNRFLAERTGGTYSTLKVQPAELEDSGVYFCASSQDPGLAATGELFFGEGSRLTVL.

This clonotype has more than one count but fewer than ten. CDR3 bases: TGCAGTGCTAGAATAGGGTCCTATAATTCACCCCTCCACTTT. It specifies CSARIGSYNSPLHF. The chain recombines TRBV20-1 with TRBJ1-6; no reliable D call. Germline loops: CDR1 DFQATT, CDR2 SNEGSKA (reference sequence). The CDR3 is 14 amino acids. Deletions cut 2 bases from V and 1 base from J, with 6 bases between.

The chain employs TRBV3-1 and TRBJ2-2, with D hard to call. V was trimmed by 3 bases and J by 1 base, leaving 12 bases between them. CDR1 is LGHDT, CDR2 YNNKEL, per germline (reference sequence). The CDR3 runs 16 residues. CDR3 in amino acids: CASSQGRPENTGELFF. The CDR3 DNA reads as TGTGCCAGCAGCCAGGGCCGACCAGAGAACACCGGGGAGCTGTTTTTT.

Many counts were recorded for this clonotype. The V call is TRBV7-6, the J call TRBJ2-7, with D possibly being TRBD2 (5 bases). V shed 4 bases and J shed 3 bases, with 7 bases lying between them. Germline loops: CDR1 SGHVS, CDR2 FNYEAQ. CDR3 size: 12 residues. CDR3: CASSSAGYEQYF. The CDR3 bases are TGTGCCAGCAGCTCGGCGGGCTACGAGCAGTACTTC.

The chain joins TRBV7-2 to TRBJ2-6; no firm D call. From germline, CDR1 is SGHTA and CDR2 FQGNSA. This CDR3 has 16 residues. The V gene lost 5 bases and the J gene lost 4 bases, with 15 bases spanning the gap. The CDR3 DNA reads as TGTGCCAGCAGCGACCGGGCCCACCGGGGGGCCAACGTCCTGACTTTC. As protein: CASSDRAHRGANVLTF.

This clonotype was seen a handful of times. The rearrangement links TRBV18 to TRBJ2-1, with 9 bases lining up with TRBD1. The V gene end was trimmed by 6 bases and the J gene end by 3 bases; junction bases not matched to a gene: 12. The CDR3 length is 17 residues. Germline assignment: CDR1 KGHSH and CDR2 LQKENI. The CDR3, as DNA: TGTGCCAGCTCGTTCTCCGCCGGGACAGGGAGCTACAATGAGCAGTTCTTC. Protein: CASSFSAGTGSYNEQFF. The whole variable domain, remainder taken from reference TRBV18 and TRBJ2-1, is NAGVMQNPRHLVRRRGQEARLRCSPMKGHSHVYWYRQLPEEGLKFMVYLQKENIIDESGMPKERFSAEFPKEGPSILRIQQVVRGDSAAYFCASSFSAGTGSYNEQFFGPGTRLTVL.

This clonotype has a handful of counts. The CDR3 is CASSIGTVQETQYF. The CDR3 region has the DNA TGTGCCAGCAGCATCGGGACTGTCCAAGAGACCCAGTACTTC. The V and J genes are TRBV7-8 and TRBJ2-5; D perhaps matches TRBD2 (6 bases). Germline-derived CDR1 and CDR2 are SGHVS and FQNEAQ. The CDR3 has 14 amino acids. Trimming stripped 5 bases from V and 1 base from J, with 11 bases between. Drawing the rest from reference TRBV7-8 and TRBJ2-5, the complete variable domain is GAGVSQSPRYKVAKRGQDVALRCDPISGHVSLFWYQQALGQGPEFLTYFQNEAQLDKSGLPSDRFFAERPEGSVSTLKIQRTQQEDSAVYLCASSIGTVQETQYFGPGTRLLVL.

This clonotype was seen a few times. The chain uses TRBV12-3 or TRBV12-4 and TRBJ1-1; TRBD1 aligns across 9 bases. The CDR3 consists of 17 residues. V lost 2 bases to trimming and J lost 3 bases; unmatched junction nucleotides: 10. Here the CDR3 DNA reads TGTGCCAGCAGTTTAAGGAGGACAGGGGAGTGGCACACTGAAGCTTTCTTT. This gives the protein CASSLRRTGEWHTEAFF.

This chain links TRBV5-4 with TRBJ2-3; D not certain. Trimming cost V 2 bases and J 5 bases, with 9 bases left between them. The CDR3 spans 13 residues. Germline values: CDR1 SGHNT, CDR2 YYREEE (reference sequence). CDR3: CASSFRGRDTQYF. The CDR3 coding sequence is TGTGCCAGCAGCTTTCGAGGAAGAGATACGCAGTATTTT. Variable domain in full (rest from reference TRBV5-4 and TRBJ2-3): ETGVTQSPTHLIKTRGQQVTLRCSSQSGHNTVSWYQQALGQGPQFIFQYYREEENGRGNFPPRFSGLQFPNYSSELNVNALELDDSALYLCASSFRGRDTQYFGPGTRLTVL.

This clonotype has more than one count but fewer than ten. The chain combines TRBV7-3 with TRBJ2-2; 12 nucleotides align to TRBD2. This CDR3 contains 18 residues. J lost 0 bases, V lost 5 bases, and 7 bases had no gene match. Per the germline V gene, CDR1 is SGHTA and CDR2 is FQGTGA. The CDR3 region has the DNA TGTGCCAGCAGCCGGAGGGCTAGCGGGGGGGCGAACACCGGGGAGCTGTTTTTT. This encodes CASSRRASGGANTGELFF.

The chain has TRBV5-5 and TRBJ2-2; D is perhaps TRBD1 or TRBD2 (5 bases each). The CDR3 is made up of 15 amino acids. CDR1 is SGHKS, CDR2 YYEKEE, per germline (reference sequence). Trimming stripped 6 bases from V and 6 bases from J, with 18 bases between. This CDR3 reads CASTPTSRGPGELFF. The CDR3 DNA reads as TGTGCCAGCACCCCGACGAGTAGGGGACCCGGGGAGCTGTTTTTT.

The J gene is TRBJ1-4, the V gene TRBV10-3; unclear D gene. This CDR3 is 12 amino acids long. The V and J ends lost 4 bases and 8 bases respectively, with 8 bases between them. Per germline, CDR1 ENHRY and CDR2 SYGVKD. CDR3 loop: CAISGYGEKLFF. CDR3 coding DNA: TGTGCCATCAGTGGTTACGGCGAAAAACTGTTTTTT.

This clonotype was counted a few times. The V gene is TRBV3-1, the J gene TRBJ1-2; D is unresolved. Looked up from germline, CDR1 is LGHDT and CDR2 is YNNKEL (reference sequence). CDR3 length: 13 residues. Trimming took 3 bases from V and 9 from J, leaving 14 bases between them. CDR3 sequence: CASSHKGGYRYTF. Written as DNA, the CDR3 is TGTGCCAGCAGCCACAAGGGAGGGTACCGCTACACCTTC.

This clonotype showed up just a few times. This sequence joins TRBV5-1 and TRBJ1-1; D is unresolved. Germline values: CDR1 SGHRS, CDR2 YFSETQ. The CDR3 is 12 amino acids. V lost 5 bases to trimming and J lost 0 bases, with 5 bases between them. The DNA of the CDR3 is TGCGCCAGCAGAGAGGTGAACACTGAAGCTTTCTTT. Translating it yields CASREVNTEAFF. The full variable domain, its missing parts supplied by reference TRBV5-1 and TRBJ1-1, is KAGVTQTPRYLIKTRGQQVTLSCSPISGHRSVSWYQQTPGQGLQFLFEYFSETQRNKGNFPGRFSGRQFSNSRSEMNVSTLELGDSALYLCASREVNTEAFFGQGTRLTVV.

This clonotype was observed a handful of times. This chain links TRBV20-1 with TRBJ2-3, with TRBD1 matching 7 bases. CDR3 length equals 15 residues. CDR1 is DFQATT and CDR2 is SNEGSKA in the germline V gene (reference sequence). Germline trimming cut 7 bases from V and 2 bases from J; bases unmatched to any gene: 12. The CDR3 DNA sequence: TGCAGTGGGACAGGTCGACCGACTTACACAGATACGCAGTATTTT. It yields the protein CSGTGRPTYTDTQYF.

This sequence joins TRBV7-3 and TRBJ1-6, with TRBD1 as a possible D gene (5 bases). CDR3 length: 14 residues. Germline lookup yields CDR1 SGHTA and CDR2 FQGTGA. Trimming stripped 2 bases from V and 9 bases from J, with 11 bases between. CDR3: CASSLRGLGSPLHF. The CDR3, as DNA: TGTGCCAGCAGCTTACGGGGGTTGGGTTCACCCCTCCACTTT.

V usage is TRBV7-2 and J usage is TRBJ2-1; unclear D gene. The CDR3 extends over 14 amino acids. V lost 0 bases and J lost 2, with 5 bases in between. The V gene's germline CDR1 is SGHTA and CDR2 FQGNSA. As DNA, the CDR3 is TGTGCCAGCAGCTTAGCGATCGCCTACAATGAGCAGTTCTTC. Its protein product is CASSLAIAYNEQFF.